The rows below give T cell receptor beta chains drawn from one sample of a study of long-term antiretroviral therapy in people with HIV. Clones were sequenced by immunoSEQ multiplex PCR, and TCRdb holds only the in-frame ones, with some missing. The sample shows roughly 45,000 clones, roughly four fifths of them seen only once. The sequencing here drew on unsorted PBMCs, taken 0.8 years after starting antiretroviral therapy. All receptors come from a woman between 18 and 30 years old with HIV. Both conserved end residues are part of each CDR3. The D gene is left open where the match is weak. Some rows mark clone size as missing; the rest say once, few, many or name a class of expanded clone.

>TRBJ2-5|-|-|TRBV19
TGTGCCAGTAGTATAGATCCGGTCGGAGGGGGCAGAGAGACCCAGTACTTC
CASSIDPVGGGRETQYF
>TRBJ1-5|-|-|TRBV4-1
TGCGCCAGCAGCCAGGCGGACAGTACCAATCAGCCCCAGCATTTT
CASSQADSTNQPQHF
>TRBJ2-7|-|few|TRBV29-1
TGCAGCGTTGGTGTTAGCGGCTCCCCGCACTACGAGCAGTACTTC
CSVGVSGSPHYEQYF
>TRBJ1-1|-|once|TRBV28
TGTGCCAGCAGTTTCAGGGGACGGAACACTGAAGCTTTCTTT
CASSFRGRNTEAFF
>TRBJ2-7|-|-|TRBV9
TGTGCCAGCAGCGTAGGGGCAGGGCCCGAGCAGTACTTC
CASSVGAGPEQYF
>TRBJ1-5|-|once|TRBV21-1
TGTGCCAGGCGAAAGGGTCCCCAGGGGGGACAGCCCCAGCATTTT
CARRKGPQGGQPQHF
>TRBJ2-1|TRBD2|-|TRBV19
TGTGCCAGTAGTCCGGACCGTGGTAGCGGGCCATCCCACAATGAGCAGTTCTTC
CASSPDRGSGPSHNEQFF
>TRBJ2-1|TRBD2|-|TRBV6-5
TGTGCCAGCAGTTTGACTAGCGGGAGCTCCTACAATGAGCAGTTCTTC
CASSLTSGSSYNEQFF
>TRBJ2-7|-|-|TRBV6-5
TGTGCCAGCAGTCGGGGGCCCGGGCAGGAGCAGTACTTC
CASSRGPGQEQYF
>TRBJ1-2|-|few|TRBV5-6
TGTGCCAGCAGCTATGCCGGGACATGGTATGGCTACACCTTC
CASSYAGTWYGYTF
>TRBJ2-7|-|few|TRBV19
TGTGCCAGTAGCCCAAATAGATACGAGCAGTACTTC
CASSPNRYEQYF
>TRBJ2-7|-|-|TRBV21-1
TGTGCCAGCAGCACAAATGAGGGGACGGACGATACCTACGAGCAGTACTTC
CASSTNEGTDDTYEQYF
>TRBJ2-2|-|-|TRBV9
TGTGCCAGCAGCCCCAGAGGGGGGAGCGGGGAGCTGTTTTTT
CASSPRGGSGELFF
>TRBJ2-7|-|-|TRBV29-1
TGCAGCGTTGACACGTCCTACGAGCAGTACTTC
CSVDTSYEQYF
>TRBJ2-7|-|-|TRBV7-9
TGTGCCAGCAGCTTCCAGGGGCCGACGGTCTCCTACGAGCAGTACTTC
CASSFQGPTVSYEQYF
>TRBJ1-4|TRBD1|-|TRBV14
TGTGCCAGCAGCCAACCCTACAGGGGGCGACTTGAAAAACTGTTTTTT
CASSQPYRGRLEKLFF
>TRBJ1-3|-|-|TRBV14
TGTGCCAGCAGCCAAGATCTATACAGGGAAGGAAACACCATATATTTT
CASSQDLYREGNTIYF
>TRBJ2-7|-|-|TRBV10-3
TGTGCCATCAGTGATGGATCCCCCTACGAGCAGTACTTC
CAISDGSPYEQYF
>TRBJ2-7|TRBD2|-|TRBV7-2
TGTGCCAGCAGCGCTCTAGCGGGGAGGGGCGAGCAGTACTTC
CASSALAGRGEQYF
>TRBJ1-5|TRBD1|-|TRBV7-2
TGTGCCAGCAGTATGGGACAGGGAACTCAGCCCCAGCATTTT
CASSMGQGTQPQHF
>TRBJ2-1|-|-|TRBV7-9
TGTGCCAGCAGCCCCGTCGATGAGCAGTTCTTC
CASSPVDEQFF
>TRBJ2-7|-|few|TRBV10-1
TGCGCCAGCAGTGAGTCAATCTCCTACGAGCAGTACTTC
CASSESISYEQYF
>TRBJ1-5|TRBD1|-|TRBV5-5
TGTGCCAGCAGCGCAGGGGGTCTGAGCAATCAGCCCCAGCATTTT
CASSAGGLSNQPQHF
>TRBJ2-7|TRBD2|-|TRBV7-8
TGTGCCAGCAGCTTAGGTCCGAGCGGGAGGGCCCAGGGCGAGCAGTACTTC
CASSLGPSGRAQGEQYF
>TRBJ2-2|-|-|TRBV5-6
TGTGCCAGCAGCTCGTACCAGTTCACCGGGGAGCTGTTTTTT
CASSSYQFTGELFF
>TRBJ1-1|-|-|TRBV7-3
TGTGCCAGCAGCTTAACGGCAGGGACTGAAGCTTTCTTT
CASSLTAGTEAFF